This is a list of T cell receptor beta chains from one sample in a study of Ad26.COV2.S vaccination and SARS-CoV-2 variants. Sequencing was performed with immunoSEQ multiplex PCR; in TCRdb, only in-frame clones are kept and a portion is missing. The profile shows some 290,000 clones, 85% of them singletons. The material sequenced was peripheral blood, taken in a trial of Ad26.COV2.S vaccine versus placebo. Every receptor here comes from a person between 18 and 65 years old who received the Ad26.COV2.S COVID-19 vaccine or a placebo. The CDR3 runs from the conserved cysteine through the conserved F or W. A D gene is named only where the DNA matches it firmly. The listing skips clone size in some rows; elsewhere it reads once, few, many or a size class.

J | size | V | D | length | DNA | CDR3
TRBJ2-5 | - | TRBV2 | - | 12 | TGTGCCAGCAGTGGAGGTTGGGAGACCCAGTACTTC | CASSGGWETQYF
TRBJ1-5 | - | TRBV9 | - | 14 | TGTGCCAGCAGCGTAGGGTCGGACGGTCAGCCCCAGCATTTT | CASSVGSDGQPQHF
TRBJ1-2 | - | TRBV11-2 | - | 14 | TGTGCCAGCAGCTTAGCGGGACCTGACGGTGGCTACACCTTC | CASSLAGPDGGYTF
TRBJ2-7 | once | TRBV3-1/TRBV3-2 | - | 17 | TGTGCCAGCAGCCAAGCCAGGACTACCCACTTCTCCTACGAGCAGTACTTC | CASSQARTTHFSYEQYF
TRBJ2-7 | once | TRBV21-1 | - | 11 | TGTGCCAGCAGCGACAGGTACGAGCAGTACTTC | CASSDRYEQYF
TRBJ2-7 | many | TRBV10-2 | - | 15 | TGCGCCAGCAGTGATCCGACAGGACCCTCCTACGAGCAGTACTTC | CASSDPTGPSYEQYF
TRBJ2-5 | - | TRBV5-1 | - | 15 | TGCGCCAGCAGCCTTATAGGGACGGCACAAGAGACCCAGTACTTC | CASSLIGTAQETQYF
TRBJ2-3 | - | TRBV7-9 | - | 14 | TGTGCCAGCAGCCCAACCCCAAGGGCAGATACGCAGTATTTT | CASSPTPRADTQYF
TRBJ2-2 | - | TRBV9 | - | 13 | TGTGCCAGCAGCGGCATGAGCACCGGGGAGCTGTTTTTT | CASSGMSTGELFF
TRBJ2-5 | - | TRBV28 | - | 16 | TGTGCCAGTCCCCCGACGGGTCCCTTAGACGTGGAGACCCAGTACTTC | CASPPTGPLDVETQYF
TRBJ1-2 | - | TRBV7-3 | TRBD1 | 15 | TGTGCCAGAAGGGAGGGGACAGGCAAATTCTATGGCTACACCTTC | CARREGTGKFYGYTF
TRBJ2-2 | - | TRBV4-1 | - | 18 | TGCGCCAGCAGCCACAAGGGTGCCGGCACTAGTCCCACCGGGGAGCTGTTTTTT | CASSHKGAGTSPTGELFF
TRBJ2-4 | once | TRBV9 | TRBD1 | 15 | TGTGCCAGCAGCCCTACCCGGACAGGGAGGAACATTCAGTACTTC | CASSPTRTGRNIQYF
TRBJ2-1 | - | TRBV2 | TRBD2 | 16 | TGTGCCAGCAGTGACGGGACTAGCGGGGCCTACAATGAGCAGTTCTTC | CASSDGTSGAYNEQFF
TRBJ2-2 | - | TRBV29-1 | TRBD2 | 17 | TGCAGCGTTGATAGCGGACTAGCGGGGGGGCCGGTCGGGGAGCTGTTTTTT | CSVDSGLAGGPVGELFF
TRBJ1-2 | - | TRBV19 | - | 15 | TGTGCCAGTAGTCCTCTGGGGCAGGCTAAAGTTGGCTACACCTTC | CASSPLGQAKVGYTF
TRBJ1-6 | - | TRBV9 | TRBD1 | 15 | TGTGCCAGCTCCGAGGGACAGGCCAGAAATTCACCCCTCCACTTT | CASSEGQARNSPLHF
TRBJ1-5 | - | TRBV19 | TRBD1 | 20 | TGTGCCAGTAGTATGCACCAGGGACAGGGGATTTCCTTTAGCAATCAGCCCCAGCATTTT | CASSMHQGQGISFSNQPQHF
TRBJ2-2 | - | TRBV10-3 | TRBD1 | 15 | TGTGCCATCAGTGAGTCCAGACAGGGATCCGGGGAGCTGTTTTTT | CAISESRQGSGELFF
TRBJ1-2 | - | TRBV14 | - | 18 | TGTGCCAGCAGCCAAGACCATTGGGGAACAGGCCCTAACTATGGCTACACCTTC | CASSQDHWGTGPNYGYTF
TRBJ2-1 | - | TRBV28 | TRBD1 | 16 | TGTGCCAGCAGCCCTCGGACAGGGAGCTCCTACAATGAGCAGTTCTTC | CASSPRTGSSYNEQFF
TRBJ2-7 | - | TRBV27 | TRBD1 | 13 | TGTGCCAGCAGTCCGGGGACAGGGTACGAGCAGTACTTC | CASSPGTGYEQYF
TRBJ2-7 | - | TRBV27 | - | 13 | TGTGCCAGCAGGCTTTCCGGGTCAAACGAGCAGTACTTC | CASRLSGSNEQYF
TRBJ1-6 | - | TRBV6-5 | - | 13 | TGTGCCAGCAGTTACGACTTTCAGTCACCCCTCCACTTT | CASSYDFQSPLHF
TRBJ1-6 | - | TRBV19 | - | 15 | TGTGCCAGTACCCCAGGGAGCTCCTATAATTCACCCCTCCACTTT | CASTPGSSYNSPLHF
TRBJ1-2 | - | TRBV6-5 | - | 15 | TGTGCCAGCAGAGACTCCTTGACAGCCAACTATGGCTACACCTTC | CASRDSLTANYGYTF
TRBJ2-5 | - | TRBV10-3 | TRBD1 | 14 | TGTGCCATCAGCCTTACAGGGGTAAGAGAGACCCAGTACTTC | CAISLTGVRETQYF
TRBJ2-5 | - | TRBV6-5 | - | 13 | TGTGCCAGCAGCCGCGGGGTACAAGAGACCCAGTACTTC | CASSRGVQETQYF
TRBJ1-1 | - | TRBV3-1/TRBV3-2 | - | 12 | TGTGCCAGCAGTTTCAGGAACACTGAAGCTTTCTTT | CASSFRNTEAFF
TRBJ1-4 | - | TRBV5-4 | TRBD1 | 13 | TGTGCCACCCGAACAGGGGGCGAGGAAAAACTGTTTTTT | CATRTGGEEKLFF
TRBJ2-3 | many | TRBV29-1 | - | 16 | TGCAGCGTTGAAGGCGAAACAGGGAAAAGCACAGATACGCAGTATTTT | CSVEGETGKSTDTQYF
TRBJ2-1 | - | TRBV12-3/TRBV12-4 | - | 13 | TGTGCCAGCGCGCTTCTAGCTTCCAATGAGCAGTTCTTC | CASALLASNEQFF
TRBJ2-4 | - | TRBV28 | - | 15 | TGTGCCAGCAGTTCCCTAGGTGCGGCCAAAAACATTCAGTACTTC | CASSSLGAAKNIQYF
TRBJ2-3 | - | TRBV4-2 | - | 15 | TGTGCCAGCAGCCTTGGGACCGCCTTCACAGATACGCAGTATTTT | CASSLGTAFTDTQYF
TRBJ1-1 | - | TRBV10-3 | - | 15 | TGTGCCATCAGTGATCTAGGGCGCCGGTCCGCTGAAGCTTTCTTT | CAISDLGRRSAEAFF
TRBJ2-3 | - | TRBV14 | - | 14 | TGTGCCAGCAGCCAAGATGTAGGAACAGATACGCAGTATTTT | CASSQDVGTDTQYF
TRBJ1-1 | - | TRBV28 | - | 18 | TGTGCCAGCAGTCCCCCCCATGGGCGAGAGGGCAGCAGGACTGAAGCTTTCTTT | CASSPPHGREGSRTEAFF
TRBJ2-2 | - | TRBV11-3 | - | 15 | TGTGCCAGCAGCCTCGGGTTAGAAAGGACCGGGGAGCTGTTTTTT | CASSLGLERTGELFF
TRBJ2-2 | - | TRBV7-6 | - | 18 | TGTGCCAGCAGCTCATTGTCAGCTGGTCGGATGAACACCGGGGAGCTGTTTTTT | CASSSLSAGRMNTGELFF
TRBJ1-5 | - | TRBV2 | - | 14 | TGTGCCAGCAGTGGCCTCACGGGCAATCAGCCCCAGCATTTT | CASSGLTGNQPQHF
TRBJ1-1 | - | TRBV28 | - | 12 | TGTGCCAGCAGGATTACGGGCACTGAAGCTTTCTTT | CASRITGTEAFF
TRBJ2-2 | - | TRBV9 | - | 16 | TGTGCCAGCACCTCCGGAGGTGGGCGGAACACCGGGGAGCTGTTTTTT | CASTSGGGRNTGELFF
TRBJ1-2 | - | TRBV28 | TRBD1 | 16 | TGTGCCAGCAGCCAACCTGGGACAGAGAGTAACTATGGCTACACCTTC | CASSQPGTESNYGYTF
TRBJ1-1 | - | TRBV6-5 | - | 14 | TGTGCCAGCAGTTACTCGACGGGGAACACTGAAGCTTTCTTT | CASSYSTGNTEAFF
TRBJ2-3 | - | TRBV7-9 | - | 12 | TGTGCCAGCAGCGCGGGATCGGGAACGCAGTATTTT | CASSAGSGTQYF
TRBJ1-2 | - | TRBV20-1 | - | 13 | TGCAGTGCTAGTCCCAGCGCTACCTATGGCTACACCTTC | CSASPSATYGYTF
TRBJ2-2 | - | TRBV25-1 | TRBD2 | 13 | TGTGCCAGCAGAATAGCGGGGGCCGGGGAGCTGTTTTTT | CASRIAGAGELFF
TRBJ2-3 | - | TRBV9 | - | 16 | TGTGCCAGCAGCGACGCGGGGAGGAAGGTCACAGATACGCAGTATTTT | CASSDAGRKVTDTQYF
TRBJ2-2 | - | TRBV24-1 | - | 15 | TGTGCCACCAGTGATTCCAGCTTCTACACCGGGGAGCTGTTTTTT | CATSDSSFYTGELFF
TRBJ1-3 | - | TRBV9 | - | 18 | TGTGCCAGCAGCGTAGAACCGGTCACCAGGCCGACTGGAAACACCATATATTTT | CASSVEPVTRPTGNTIYF
TRBJ2-2 | once | TRBV11-3 | - | 15 | TGTGCCAGCAGCTTAGCGGGGGGCACCACCGGGGAGCTGTTTTTT | CASSLAGGTTGELFF
TRBJ2-4 | - | TRBV7-8 | - | 16 | TGTGCCAGCAGCCCCGGGCGGGGAGGGGGCAGGGACATTCAGTACTTC | CASSPGRGGGRDIQYF
TRBJ2-3 | - | TRBV3-1/TRBV3-2 | - | 15 | TGTGCCAGCAGCCCTCAAGCGGTGAGCACAGATACGCAGTATTTT | CASSPQAVSTDTQYF
TRBJ2-2 | - | TRBV6-6 | - | 15 | TGTGCCAGCAGTCGCAATTCGGGGTTGACCGGGGAGCTGTTTTTT | CASSRNSGLTGELFF
TRBJ1-3 | many | TRBV2 | - | 14 | TGTGCCAGCATGATAGGAAGGGCTGGAAACACCATATATTTT | CASMIGRAGNTIYF
TRBJ1-2 | - | TRBV19 | TRBD1 | 15 | TGTGCCAGCAGGAGCCTGGGACAGGAGATCTATGGCTACACCTTC | CASRSLGQEIYGYTF
TRBJ1-3 | few | TRBV3-1/TRBV3-2 | - | 15 | TGTGCCAGCAGCCGAAGAGGAGACTCTGGAAACACCATATATTTT | CASSRRGDSGNTIYF